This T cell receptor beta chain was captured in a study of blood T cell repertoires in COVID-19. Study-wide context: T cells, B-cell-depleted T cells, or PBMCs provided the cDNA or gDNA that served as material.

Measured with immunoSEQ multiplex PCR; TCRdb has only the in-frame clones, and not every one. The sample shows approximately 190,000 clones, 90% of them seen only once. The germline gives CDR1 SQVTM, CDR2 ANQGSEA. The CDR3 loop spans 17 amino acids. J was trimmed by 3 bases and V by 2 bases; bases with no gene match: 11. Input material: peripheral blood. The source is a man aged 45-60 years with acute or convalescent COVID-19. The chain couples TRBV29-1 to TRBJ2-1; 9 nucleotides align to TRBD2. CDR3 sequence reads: CSVEPDNSGSDYNEQFF. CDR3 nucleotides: TGCAGCGTTGAACCCGACAATAGCGGGAGTGACTACAATGAGCAGTTCTTC.